This is a list of T cell receptor beta chains from one sample in a study of blood T cell repertoires in COVID-19. TCRdb's copy holds only in-frame clones and misses some; the assay was immunoSEQ multiplex PCR. The sample lists 300,000 to 350,000 clones; 87% were seen once. The sample consisted of PBMCs or T cells enriched from blood (not recorded which). These receptors were taken from a young woman who had recovered from COVID-19. Each CDR3 is given with its conserved first and last residue.

cdr3_aa,j_call,v_call
CASSQVDRLAPYF,TRBJ2-7,TRBV4-2
CARYIGAGQPLAKNIQYF,TRBJ2-4,TRBV28
CASSLDRRPYEQYF,TRBJ2-7,TRBV5-1
CASSREGQGLNTEAFF,TRBJ1-1,TRBV3-1/TRBV3-2
CASSSTPGTDSYEQYF,TRBJ2-7,TRBV7-9
CASSKTGSGNYGYTF,TRBJ1-2,TRBV6-5
CASSQVEGASTEAFF,TRBJ1-1,TRBV4-1
CASSIGNTEAFF,TRBJ1-1,TRBV19
CASSQAQTGLNTEAFF,TRBJ1-1,TRBV4-3
CASSQISGGTWANVLTF,TRBJ2-6,TRBV5-5
CASSSTDRDEKLFF,TRBJ1-4,TRBV7-6
CASSLRGYDEKLFF,TRBJ1-4,TRBV11-2
CASSQYRGEQFF,TRBJ2-1,TRBV3-1/TRBV3-2
CASSTLTGISSYEQYF,TRBJ2-7,TRBV7-6
CASSLTGTGGTEAFF,TRBJ1-1,TRBV5-1
CASSQGLDYNEQFF,TRBJ2-1,TRBV4-2
CASSPAGGYGYTF,TRBJ1-2,TRBV18
CASSIYRGQVGNTIYF,TRBJ1-3,TRBV7-9
CASSFLAGGGTDTQYF,TRBJ2-3,TRBV28
CASSQDLEGFRQYF,TRBJ2-7,TRBV4-3
CAISGGTGGWTEAFF,TRBJ1-1,TRBV10-3
CASSSIQGDEGYTF,TRBJ1-2,TRBV5-4
CASSDAFSGREPEQYF,TRBJ2-7,TRBV6-2/TRBV6-3
CASSRDSASGNTIYF,TRBJ1-3,TRBV27
CASSLNLQGPSEQYF,TRBJ2-7,TRBV7-9
CASSLGTSRSTDTQYF,TRBJ2-3,TRBV5-1